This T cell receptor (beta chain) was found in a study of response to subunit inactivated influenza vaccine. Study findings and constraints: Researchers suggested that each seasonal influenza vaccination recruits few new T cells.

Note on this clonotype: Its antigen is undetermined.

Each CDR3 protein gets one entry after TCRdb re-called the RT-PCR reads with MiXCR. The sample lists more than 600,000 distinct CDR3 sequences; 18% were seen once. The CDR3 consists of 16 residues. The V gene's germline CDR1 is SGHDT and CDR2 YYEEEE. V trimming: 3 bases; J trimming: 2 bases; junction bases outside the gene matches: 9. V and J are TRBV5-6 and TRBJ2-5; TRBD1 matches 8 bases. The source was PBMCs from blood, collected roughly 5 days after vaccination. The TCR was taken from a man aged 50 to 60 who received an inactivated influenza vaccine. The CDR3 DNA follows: TGTGCCAGCAGCTGGGACAGGCAGGCCCAACAAGAGACCCAGTACTTC. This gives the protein CASSWDRQAQQETQYF.